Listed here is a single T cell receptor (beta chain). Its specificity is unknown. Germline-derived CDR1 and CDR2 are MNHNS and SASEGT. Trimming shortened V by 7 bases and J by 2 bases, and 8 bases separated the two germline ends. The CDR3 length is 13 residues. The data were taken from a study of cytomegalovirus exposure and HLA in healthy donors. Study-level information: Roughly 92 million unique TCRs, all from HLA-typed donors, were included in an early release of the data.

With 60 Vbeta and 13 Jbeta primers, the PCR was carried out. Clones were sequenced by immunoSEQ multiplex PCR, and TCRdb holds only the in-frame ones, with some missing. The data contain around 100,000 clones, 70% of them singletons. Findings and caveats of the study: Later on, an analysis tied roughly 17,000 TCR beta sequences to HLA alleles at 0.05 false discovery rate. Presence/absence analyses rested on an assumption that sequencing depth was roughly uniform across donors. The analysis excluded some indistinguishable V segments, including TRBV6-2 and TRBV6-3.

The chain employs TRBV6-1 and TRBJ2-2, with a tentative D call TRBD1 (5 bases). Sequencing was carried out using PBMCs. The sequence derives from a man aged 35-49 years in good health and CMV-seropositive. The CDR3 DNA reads TGTGCCAGCAACCAGGGAAACACCGGGGAGCTGTTTTTT. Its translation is CASNQGNTGELFF.